This TCR beta chain was recovered during a study of vaccination and CD4 T cells after COVID-19. Study-wide background: As their vaccination, participants received two doses of either BNT162b2 or mRNA-1273 vaccine. Sampling after COVID took place at a median of about 98 days (range 35 to 161) following diagnosis. A median of 72 days (range 14 to 241) separated dose two from the taking of post-vaccine samples.

The CDR3 length is 17 residues. V was clipped by 4 bases and J by 2 bases; unmatched bases: 12. Germline V gene data show CDR1 as SGDLS and CDR2 as YYNGEE. Documented treatment: approximately 10-day PBMC culture with coronavirus spike peptide pools or control peptides (ViraFEST assay). The unexposed donor provided CD4+ T cells, which were taken before the COVID-19 pandemic (2011-2018). Cultured CD4+ T cell DNA underwent sequencing with the Oncomine TCR Beta short-read assay. DNA came from CD4+ T cells after culture. TCRdb reanalysed the PCR reads using MiXCR and keeps one entry per CDR3 protein. The repertoire includes about 5,900 distinct CDR3 sequences, just under 35% of them detected once, and roughly 27% sits in the top ten. Only a few counts were recorded for this clonotype. What it recognizes is unknown.

The receptor was derived from a human donor in good health. The specimen sequenced was CD4+ T cells from blood, cultured in vitro. This chain uses TRBV9 with TRBJ1-2; 9 nucleotides align to TRBD1. CDR3 in DNA: TGTGCCAGCAGCTCATGGACAGGGGTAAAAAGGAACTATGGCTACACCTTC. The encoded protein is CASSSWTGVKRNYGYTF.